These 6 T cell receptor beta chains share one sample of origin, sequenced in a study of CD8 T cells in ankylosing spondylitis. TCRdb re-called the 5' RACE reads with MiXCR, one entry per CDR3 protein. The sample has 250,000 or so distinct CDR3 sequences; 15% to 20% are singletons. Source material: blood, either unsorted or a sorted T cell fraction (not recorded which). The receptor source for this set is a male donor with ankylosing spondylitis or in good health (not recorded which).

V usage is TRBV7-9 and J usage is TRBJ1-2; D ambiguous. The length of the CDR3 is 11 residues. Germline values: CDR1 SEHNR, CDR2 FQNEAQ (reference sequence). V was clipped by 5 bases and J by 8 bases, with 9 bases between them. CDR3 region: CASSKGMGYTF. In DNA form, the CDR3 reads TGTGCCAGCAGCAAAGGGATGGGCTACACCTTC.

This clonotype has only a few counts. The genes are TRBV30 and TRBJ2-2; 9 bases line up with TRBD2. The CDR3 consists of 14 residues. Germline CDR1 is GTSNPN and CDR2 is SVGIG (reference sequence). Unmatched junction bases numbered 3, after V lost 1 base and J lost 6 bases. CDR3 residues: CAWSDSGSPGELFF. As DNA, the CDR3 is TGTGCCTGGAGTGATAGCGGGAGTCCCGGGGAGCTGTTTTTT.

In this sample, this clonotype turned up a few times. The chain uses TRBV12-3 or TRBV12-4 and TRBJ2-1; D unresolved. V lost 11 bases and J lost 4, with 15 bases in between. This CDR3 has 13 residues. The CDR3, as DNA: TGTGCCGTTGGCCGAGGTCTATACAATGAGCAGTTCTTC. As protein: CAVGRGLYNEQFF.

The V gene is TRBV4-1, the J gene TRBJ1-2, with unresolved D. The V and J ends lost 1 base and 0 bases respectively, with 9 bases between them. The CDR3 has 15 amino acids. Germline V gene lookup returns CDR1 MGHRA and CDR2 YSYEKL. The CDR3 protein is CASSQVTEANYGYTF. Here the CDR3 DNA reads TGCGCCAGCAGCCAAGTAACAGAAGCTAACTATGGCTACACCTTC.

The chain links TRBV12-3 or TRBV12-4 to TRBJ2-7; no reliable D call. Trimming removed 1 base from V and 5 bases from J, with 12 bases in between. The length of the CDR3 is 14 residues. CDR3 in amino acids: CASSLVGGRDEQYF. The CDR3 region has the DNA TGTGCCAGCAGTTTAGTGGGTGGCCGGGACGAGCAGTACTTC.

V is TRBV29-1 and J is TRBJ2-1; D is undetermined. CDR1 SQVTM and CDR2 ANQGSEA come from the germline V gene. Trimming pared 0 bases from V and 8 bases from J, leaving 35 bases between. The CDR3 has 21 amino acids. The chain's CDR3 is CSVEDWVGWEEGGLRVDEQFF. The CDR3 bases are TGCAGCGTTGAAGACTGGGTTGGGTGGGAAGAAGGTGGATTGCGTGTGGATGAGCAGTTCTTC.